The 25 T cell receptor beta chains listed next were all sequenced from one sample in a study of blood T cell repertoires in COVID-19. Here immunoSEQ multiplex PCR was the method, and the copy in TCRdb shows in-frame clones only, minus some. The top ten hold 4.3% of the sample, which has some 190,000 clones, 70% to 90% seen once. The sequenced sample consisted of PBMCs or T cells enriched from blood (not recorded which). The receptors derive from a man aged 25 to 45 with acute COVID-19.

The gene calls are TRBV14 and TRBJ1-3; 8 bases line up with TRBD1. The CDR3 is 16 amino acids. The V gene end was trimmed by 4 bases and the J gene end by 2 bases; junction bases not matched to a gene: 7. Germline CDR1 SGHDN, CDR2 FVKESK. CDR3 DNA sequence: TGTGCCAGCAGCCCACAGGGGGGGACTGCTGGAAACACCATATATTTT. Encoded protein: CASSPQGGTAGNTIYF.

The CDR3 protein is CASSPTQVSGANVLTF. The CDR3 DNA sequence: TGTGCCAGCTCACCCACACAGGTTTCTGGGGCCAACGTCCTGACTTTC. J is TRBJ2-6 and V is TRBV18; maybe TRBD1 (5 bases). Looked up from germline, CDR1 is KGHSH and CDR2 is LQKENI. The CDR3 length is 16 residues. Trimming removed 3 bases at V and 1 base at J, with 10 bases between.

The CDR3 spells CASSFNRAYEKLFF. The CDR3 DNA is TGTGCCAGCAGTTTTAACAGGGCTTATGAAAAACTGTTTTTT. This chain uses TRBV27 with TRBJ1-4, with a weak D call TRBD1 (6 bases). CDR3 length equals 14 residues. Germline CDR1 reads MNHEY; CDR2 reads SMNVEV (reference sequence). V was trimmed by 3 bases and J by 6 bases, leaving 11 bases between them.

The genes are TRBV15 and TRBJ1-3; D is undetermined. V lost 0 bases, J lost 0 bases, and 6 bases lay in between. Germline values: CDR1 LNHNV, CDR2 YYDKDF (reference sequence). The CDR3 sequence is 15 residues long. CDR3 protein: CATSRDPISGNTIYF. In nucleotides, the CDR3 is TGTGCCACCAGCAGAGATCCTATCTCTGGAAACACCATATATTTT.

The chain employs TRBV28 and TRBJ1-1, with a weak D call TRBD1 (6 bases). The CDR3 is made up of 12 amino acids. Looked up from germline, CDR1 is MDHEN and CDR2 is SYDVKM. V was cut by 2 bases and J by 11 bases, with 12 bases left in between. The CDR3 reads CASSLGPQGAFF. Written as DNA, the CDR3 is TGTGCCAGCAGTTTAGGGCCCCAGGGGGCTTTCTTT.

The V gene is TRBV6-5, the J gene TRBJ1-1, with D perhaps TRBD1 (6 bases). The CDR3 is made up of 12 amino acids. CDR1 MNHEY and CDR2 SVGAGI come from the germline V gene. Deletions cut 7 bases from V and 5 bases from J, with 11 bases between. In nucleotides, the CDR3 is TGTGCCAGCAAGAGAGGGGGAACTGAAGCTTTCTTT. It specifies CASKRGGTEAFF.

This clone turned up a few times. This rearrangement joins TRBV18 to TRBJ2-7, with 8 bases lining up with TRBD1. CDR1 is KGHSH and CDR2 is LQKENI in the germline V gene. The CDR3 has 14 residues. The V and J ends lost 3 bases and 4 bases, in that order; junction bases with no gene match: 5. CDR3 coding DNA: TGTGCCAGCTCACCTGGACAGGGTCCTTACGAGCAGTACTTC. Translating it yields CASSPGQGPYEQYF.

The chain links TRBV5-1 to TRBJ2-7; 7 bases map to TRBD2. The V segment lost 4 bases and the J segment 4 bases; nucleotides outside the gene matches: 11. Per the germline V gene, CDR1 is SGHRS and CDR2 is YFSETQ. The CDR3 consists of 15 residues. The CDR3 DNA follows: TGCGCCAGCAGCATCCAAGATTGGGGGGGATACGAGCAGTACTTC. It is translated as CASSIQDWGGYEQYF.

This clone was seen only once. In DNA form, the CDR3 reads TGTGCCACGGGGGGACTAGCGGGATACAATGAGCAGTTCTTC. Residues: CATGGLAGYNEQFF. This chain connects TRBV10-3 to TRBJ2-1; 13 nucleotides align to TRBD2. Germline values: CDR1 ENHRY, CDR2 SYGVKD. The CDR3 is 14 residues long. Germline trimming cut 10 bases from V and 4 bases from J; bases unmatched to any gene: 4.

The chain is built from TRBV5-1 and TRBJ1-3; D is possibly TRBD1 (5 bases). Per germline, CDR1 SGHRS and CDR2 YFSETQ. The CDR3 totals 14 residues. Trimming stripped 5 bases from V and 2 bases from J, with 11 bases between. The CDR3: CASRGAGTGNTIYF. In nucleotides, the CDR3 is TGCGCCAGCAGAGGAGCAGGGACTGGAAACACCATATATTTT.

The chain links TRBV25-1 to TRBJ2-2; D uncertain. Germline CDR1 MGHDK, CDR2 SYGVNS. The CDR3 totals 16 residues. Trimming pared 3 bases from V and 1 base from J, leaving 12 bases between. The CDR3 region is CASSDAQVVNTGELFF. The CDR3 DNA sequence: TGTGCCAGCAGTGACGCGCAGGTCGTGAACACCGGGGAGCTGTTTTTT.

The chain joins TRBV5-1 to TRBJ1-1; D uncertain. Trimming took 1 base from V and 4 from J, leaving 8 bases between them. Germline V gene sequence: CDR1 SGHRS, CDR2 YFSETQ. This CDR3 has 13 residues. In DNA form, the CDR3 reads TGCGCCAGCAGCTTGTCTACGGTCACTGAAGCTTTCTTT. It yields the protein CASSLSTVTEAFF.

V and J are TRBV18 and TRBJ2-6; 8 bases agree with TRBD1. Germline CDR1 is KGHSH and CDR2 is LQKENI. This CDR3 has 15 residues. V dropped 8 bases and J dropped 2; count of bases not matched to a gene: 5. The CDR3 DNA reads as TGTGCCAGCCCAACGGGACAGGCTGGGGCCAACGTCCTGACTTTC. Residues: CASPTGQAGANVLTF.

The chain couples TRBV6-5 to TRBJ1-5, with unresolved D. Germline CDR1 is MNHEY and CDR2 is SVGAGI. Trimming cost V 0 bases and J 8 bases, with 14 bases left between them. This CDR3 has 15 residues. CDR3 sequence reads: CASSYSVNLGEPQHF. CDR3 nucleotides: TGTGCCAGCAGTTACTCCGTGAACCTAGGAGAGCCCCAGCATTTT.

The chain recombines TRBV9 with TRBJ2-5, with 11 positions matching TRBD2. With 0 bases clipped from V and 8 bases from J, the junction kept 3 bases outside the gene matches. The CDR3 is made up of 14 amino acids. CDR1 SGDLS and CDR2 YYNGEE come from the germline V gene. The CDR3 sequence: CASSVELAGATQYF. CDR3 nucleotide sequence: TGTGCCAGCAGCGTAGAACTAGCGGGGGCCACCCAGTACTTC.

The V call is TRBV4-2, the J call TRBJ2-5; 7 positions match TRBD2. This CDR3 comprises 13 residues. Germline V gene sequence: CDR1 LGHNA, CDR2 YNFKEQ. The ends lost 4 bases at V and 4 bases at J; junction bases unmatched: 3. The CDR3 here is CASSPTSRETQYF. CDR3 nucleotide sequence: TGTGCCAGCAGCCCGACTAGCCGAGAGACCCAGTACTTC.

In its sample, this clone was seen a few times. The chain employs TRBV7-2 and TRBJ1-5; D is possibly TRBD1 (6 bases). The CDR3 has 16 amino acids. Germline assignment: CDR1 SGHTA and CDR2 FQGNSA. The V end was cut by 1 base, the J end by 0 bases, with 10 bases between. The CDR3 protein is CASSLEGTTSNQPQHF. The CDR3 DNA follows: TGTGCCAGCAGCTTAGAGGGGACAACTAGCAATCAGCCCCAGCATTTT. Full variable domain (outside the CDR3, taken from reference TRBV7-2 and TRBJ1-5): GAGVSQSPSNKVTEKGKDVELRCDPISGHTALYWYRQSLGQGLEFLIYFQGNSAPDKSGLPSDRFSAERTGGSVSTLTIQRTQQEDSAVYLCASSLEGTTSNQPQHFGDGTRLSIL.

The V call is TRBV11-2, the J call TRBJ1-1; unclear D gene. V gave up 2 bases and J gave up 1 base, with 14 bases separating them. The CDR3 is 16 residues long. Germline loops: CDR1 SGHAT, CDR2 FQNNGV. The CDR3: CASSLPLGLGNTEAFF. The CDR3 region has the DNA TGTGCCAGCAGCTTACCACTGGGCTTGGGGAACACTGAAGCTTTCTTT. The variable domain in full, with the rest retrieved from reference TRBV11-2 and TRBJ1-1, is EAGVAQSPRYKIIEKRQSVAFWCNPISGHATLYWYQQILGQGPKLLIQFQNNGVVDDSQLPKDRFSAERLKGVDSTLKIQPAKLEDSAVYLCASSLPLGLGNTEAFFGQGTRLTVV.

The chain carries TRBV2 and TRBJ1-5; 7 bases are shared with TRBD1. Germline V gene lookup returns CDR1 SNHLY and CDR2 FYNNEI. The CDR3 has 14 amino acids. V shed 9 bases and J 3 bases; nucleotides not matched to a gene: 8. CDR3 coding DNA: TGTGCCAGTACCGACAGGGATCACAATCAGCCCCAGCATTTT. It translates to CASTDRDHNQPQHF.

The chain recombines TRBV25-1 with TRBJ2-1, with a weak D call TRBD1 (6 bases). This CDR3 has 16 residues. Germline values: CDR1 MGHDK, CDR2 SYGVNS. V lost 4 bases to trimming and J lost 5 bases, with 18 bases between them. The CDR3 bases are TGTGCCAGCAGTGGTCACTCCGGGACACCCAACAATGAGCAGTTCTTC. Translated: CASSGHSGTPNNEQFF.

The J gene is TRBJ1-3, the V gene TRBV6-5; weak D call: TRBD1 (6 bases). CDR1 and CDR2 (germline): MNHEY, SVGAGI. V was trimmed by 7 bases and J by 3 bases, leaving 13 bases between them. CDR3 length: 14 amino acids. Written as DNA, the CDR3 is TGTGCCAGCACTCGGGACAACAATGGAAACACCATATATTTT. This translates into CASTRDNNGNTIYF.

The CDR3 region is CASSPIAGGPGYNEQFF. CDR3 coding DNA: TGCGCCAGCAGCCCAATAGCGGGGGGGCCTGGATACAATGAGCAGTTCTTC. The chain recombines TRBV4-1 with TRBJ2-1, with 11 bases lining up with TRBD2. The germline V gene encodes CDR1 MGHRA and CDR2 YSYEKL. The CDR3 has 17 amino acids. Trimming cost V 4 bases and J 4 bases; bases outside gene matches: 9.

This chain uses TRBV4-2 with TRBJ1-2; D gene ambiguous. The V end lost 0 bases, the J end lost 8 bases, and 16 bases lay between the germline ends. CDR3 length: 15 amino acids. Germline values: CDR1 LGHNA, CDR2 YNFKEQ. CDR3 sequence: CASSQERRSTGGYTF. CDR3 nucleotides: TGTGCCAGCAGCCAAGAGCGAAGGTCAACGGGGGGCTACACCTTC.

The V call is TRBV9, the J call TRBJ1-1; no definite D call. Germline V gene sequence: CDR1 SGDLS, CDR2 YYNGEE. This CDR3 spans 16 amino acids. The V end was cut by 0 bases, the J end by 0 bases, with 12 bases between. DNA of the CDR3: TGTGCCAGCAGCGTAGGTACAGACATGATGAACACTGAAGCTTTCTTT. Translated, it gives CASSVGTDMMNTEAFF.

V usage is TRBV11-2 and J usage is TRBJ1-3; TRBD1 is a possible D gene (5 bases). The CDR3 loop spans 15 amino acids. V lost 2 bases and J 3 bases, leaving 11 bases between the germline ends. CDR1 is SGHAT and CDR2 is FQNNGV in the germline V gene. The CDR3 sequence is CASSLIDRLGNTIYF. CDR3 DNA sequence: TGTGCCAGCAGCTTAATAGACAGACTTGGAAACACCATATATTTT.